The present T cell receptor (beta chain) was sequenced within a study of OX40 agonist ivuxolimab in advanced cancers. Background on the study: Dose-escalation patients suffered from hepatocellular carcinoma, melanoma, renal cell or head and neck cancer. Cohort: 80% to 90% men, mean age about 60, aged roughly 20 to 79. Whole-study results and caveats: Among T cells, CD8+ cells averaged more expanded clones than CD4+ cells. Compared with others, partial responders at 0.1-3.0 mg/kg displayed clonal expansion among the lowest.

Assay used: immunoSEQ multiplex PCR; TCRdb lists only in-frame clones, some missing. The sample yields approximately 22,000 clones, 70% to 90% seen once. In regard to this clone: The antigen is unknown.

The germline V and J ends were trimmed by 4 bases and 7 bases, with 13 bases remaining between them. This CDR3 spans 13 amino acids. CDR1 and CDR2 from the germline V gene are SGHVS and FNYEAQ. This sequence originates from an adult with an advanced solid tumor such as melanoma, head and neck, liver or kidney cancer. This material consisted of CD4+ or CD8+ T cells sorted from blood, taken in a trial of the OX40 agonist ivuxolimab. This sequence joins TRBV7-6 and TRBJ1-2; TRBD1 might be the D (6 bases). The CDR3 region has the DNA TGTGCCAGCAGCTCCTCGGGGGCGGGTGGCTACACCTTC. It codes for CASSSSGAGGYTF.